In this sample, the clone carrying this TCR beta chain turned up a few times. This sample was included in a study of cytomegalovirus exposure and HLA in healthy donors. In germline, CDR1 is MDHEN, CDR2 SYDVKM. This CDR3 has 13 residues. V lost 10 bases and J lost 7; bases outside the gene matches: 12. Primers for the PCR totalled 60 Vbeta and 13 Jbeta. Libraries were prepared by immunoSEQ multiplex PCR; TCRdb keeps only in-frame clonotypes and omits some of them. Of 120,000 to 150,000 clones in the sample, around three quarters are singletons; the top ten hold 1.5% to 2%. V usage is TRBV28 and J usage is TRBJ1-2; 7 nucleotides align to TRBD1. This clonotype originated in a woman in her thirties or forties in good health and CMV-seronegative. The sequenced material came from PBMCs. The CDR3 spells CATLGQASGGYTF. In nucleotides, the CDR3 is TGTGCCACCTTAGGACAGGCGTCGGGTGGCTACACCTTC.